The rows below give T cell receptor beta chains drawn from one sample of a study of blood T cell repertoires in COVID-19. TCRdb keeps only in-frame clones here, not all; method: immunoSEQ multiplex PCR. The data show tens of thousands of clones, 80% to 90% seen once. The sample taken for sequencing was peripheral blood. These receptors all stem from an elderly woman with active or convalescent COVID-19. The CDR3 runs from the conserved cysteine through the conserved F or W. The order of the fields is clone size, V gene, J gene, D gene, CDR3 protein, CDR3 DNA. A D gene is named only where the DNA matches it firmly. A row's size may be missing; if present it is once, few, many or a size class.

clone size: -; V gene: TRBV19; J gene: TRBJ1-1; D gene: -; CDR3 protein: CASSIRGRTEAFF; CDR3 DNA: TGTGCCAGTAGTATCCGGGGTAGGACTGAAGCTTTCTTT
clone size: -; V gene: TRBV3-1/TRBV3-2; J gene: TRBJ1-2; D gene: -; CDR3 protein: CASSPRQDYGYTF; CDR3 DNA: TGTGCCAGCAGCCCTAGACAGGACTATGGCTACACCTTC
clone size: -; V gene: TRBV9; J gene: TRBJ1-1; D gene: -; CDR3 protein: CASSATGNTEAFF; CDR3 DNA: TGTGCCAGCAGCGCGACAGGGAACACTGAAGCTTTCTTT
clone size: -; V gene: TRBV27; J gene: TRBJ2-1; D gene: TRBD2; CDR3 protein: CASRPGGGNEQFF; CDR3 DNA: TGTGCCAGCAGGCCGGGAGGGGGCAATGAGCAGTTCTTC
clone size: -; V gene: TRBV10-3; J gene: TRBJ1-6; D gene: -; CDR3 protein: CAISEPLNSPLHF; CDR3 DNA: TGTGCCATCAGTGAGCCCTTAAATTCACCCCTCCACTTT
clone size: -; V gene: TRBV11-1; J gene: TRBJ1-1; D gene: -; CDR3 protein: CASSSGQFFMNTEAFF; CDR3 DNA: TGTGCCAGCAGTTCCGGACAGTTTTTCATGAACACTGAAGCTTTCTTT
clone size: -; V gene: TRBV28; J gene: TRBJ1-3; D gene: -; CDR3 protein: CASSGGHMNTIYF; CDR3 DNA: TGTGCCAGCAGTGGGGGACATATGAACACCATATATTTT
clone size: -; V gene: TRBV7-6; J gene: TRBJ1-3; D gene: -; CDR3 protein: CASSLGGGKQGNTIYF; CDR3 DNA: TGTGCCAGCAGCTTAGGAGGAGGGAAACAAGGAAACACCATATATTTT
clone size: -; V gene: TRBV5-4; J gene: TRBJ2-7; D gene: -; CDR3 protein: CASSPRGSYEQYF; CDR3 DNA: TGTGCCAGCAGCCCTAGAGGCTCCTACGAGCAGTACTTC
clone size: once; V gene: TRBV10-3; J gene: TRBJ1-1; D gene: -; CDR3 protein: CAISDLSSGTEAFF; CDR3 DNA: TGTGCCATCAGTGACCTTAGCTCAGGGACTGAAGCTTTCTTT
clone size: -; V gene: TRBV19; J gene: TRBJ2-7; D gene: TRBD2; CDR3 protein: CASSMSGIWYEQYF; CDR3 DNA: TGTGCCAGTAGTATGAGCGGGATTTGGTACGAGCAGTACTTC
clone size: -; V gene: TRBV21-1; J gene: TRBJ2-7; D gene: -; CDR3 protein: CASGGHEQYF; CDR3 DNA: TGTGCCAGCGGGGGCCACGAGCAGTACTTC
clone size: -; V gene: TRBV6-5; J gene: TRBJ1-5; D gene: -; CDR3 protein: CASSYSNSQPQHF; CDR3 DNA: TGTGCCAGCAGTTACTCGAATAGCCAGCCCCAGCATTTT
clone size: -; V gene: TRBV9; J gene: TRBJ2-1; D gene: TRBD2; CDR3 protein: CASSGTSGSSYNEQFF; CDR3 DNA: TGTGCCAGCAGCGGAACTAGCGGCAGCTCCTACAATGAGCAGTTCTTC
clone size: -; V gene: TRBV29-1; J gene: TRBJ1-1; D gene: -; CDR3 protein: CSVGTSDTEAFF; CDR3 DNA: TGCAGCGTTGGGACTTCCGACACTGAAGCTTTCTTT
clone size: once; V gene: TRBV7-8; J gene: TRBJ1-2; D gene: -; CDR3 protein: CASSPGVANYGYTF; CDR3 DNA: TGTGCCAGCAGCCCAGGGGTAGCTAACTATGGCTACACCTTC